This TCR beta chain was recovered during a study of T cells after yellow fever vaccination (dated by TCRdb to about 2019). With regard to the full study: The SMART-Seq v4 Ultra Low Input RNA kit was used to prepare libraries from fractions with low cell numbers. Bulk TCR alpha and beta repertoires were sequenced longitudinally to track T-cell clones before and after primary and booster YFV17D yellow fever vaccination. Two healthy male donors, one aged 18 to 30 and one aged 30 to 40 years, were included in the cohort. Bulk PBMC replicates and cell subsets were isolated from blood drawn at multiple timepoints before and after both primary and secondary immunization.

From its cysteine to its phenylalanine, the CDR3 spans 14 amino acids. Only CDR3 DNA is held: 42 bases, read in frame from base 1. The germline V gene (reference sequence) yields DFQATT for CDR1 and SNEGSKA for CDR2. V is shortened by 6 bases, J by 9 bases, and the region joining them spans 21 bases. Explained via the paper, the treatment or condition label denotes: live attenuated yellow fever vaccine strain. At each blood-draw timepoint, two biological replicates of bulk PBMCs were collected. PBMCs were isolated from peripheral blood using a standard Ficoll-Paque protocol. RNA was extracted with TriZol from bulk PBMCs, CD4 and CD8 fractions, and dextramer-positive and dextramer-negative fractions. Synthesis of TCR cDNA relied on 5'RACE template switching, a step that introduced a universal primer site along with unique molecular identifiers. Priming for cDNA synthesis came from both the TCR alpha and TCR beta constant segments. Two PCR steps were used to amplify libraries, with sample barcodes and sequencing adapters being added in the second step. Sequencing of libraries was performed on Illumina HiSeq 2500 (2x100 bp) or NovaSeq (2x150 bp). The original pipeline was this. MIGEC handled demultiplexing of reads and collapsing into UMI consensus sequences, while MiXCR performed V(D)J alignment. Clonotypes responding to the vaccine were identified with edgeR on replicate PBMC samples, with the criteria of FDR below 0.01 and a log2 fold change above 5 up to day 15. Bulk clonotypes were assigned CD4 or CD8 identity according to which sequenced CD4 or CD8 repertoire held them at higher abundance. The public sequencing data were trimmed at Q25 with fastp and processed into clonotypes with MiXCR by TCRdb, which kept only in-frame beta chains. Merged by CDR3 protein, the rows form single entries marked with the most common genes and DNA. These V and J calls originate from TCRdb's pipeline instead of the authors' own analysis. The sample table shows about 350,000 distinct CDR3 sequences, and 7% to 9% are seen once. The biggest ten clones account for around 17% of the sample.

Concerning this clonotype itself: Which antigen it targets is not known. No much larger clonotype is one base removed from it; base qualities were not supplied.

Here is what the overall study found, with its caveats: After the booster, most of the clones that had expanded following primary vaccination were detected again (almost 98% of CD4 and around 88% of CD8), which suggests that memory was broadly maintained. A small share of clonotypes was detected in both CD4 and CD8 compartments, with the overlap likely arising from convergent recombination. Compared with the primary T-cell response, the secondary T-cell response was weaker but faster, peaking on day 5 rather than day 15. FACS-sorted repertoires could contain abundant contaminating clonotypes from the bulk population, so computational filtering was required. Only a couple of donors were included in the study, so the extent to which the findings can be generalized is limited.

The sequences come from PBMCs, collected more than 40 days after the first yellow fever vaccination. This receptor was obtained from a man aged 18 to 29 who received the YFV17D yellow fever vaccine. The chain couples TRBV20-1 to TRBJ2-1; the D call could be TRBD1 or TRBD2, with each sharing 6 bases. The CDR3 amino acid sequence is: CSALGGGGYFEQFF. In nucleotides, the sequence is TGCAGTGCGCTGGGGGGCGGCGGCTACTTTGAGCAGTTCTTC.